The rows below give T cell receptor beta chains drawn from one sample of a study of T-cell reconstitution after alpha-beta-depleted transplantation in children. Each CDR3 protein gets one entry after TCRdb re-called the PCR reads with MiXCR. The table includes roughly 66,000 distinct CDR3 sequences, roughly 4.9% detected once. The sample in question was PBMCs, mostly from graft donor cells, obtained 180 days after TCRalphabeta/CD19-depleted stem cell transplant. Receptor source: a boy younger than two who had a stem cell transplant for acute myeloid leukemia, so the T cells may come from the graft donor. Each CDR3 is given with its conserved first and last residue. The D gene is left open where the match is weak. For some rows the clone size is stated as once, few or many, or as a class when expanded; others skip it.

clone_size d_call j_call v_call cdr3_length cdr3_nt cdr3_aa
many NA TRBJ2-7 TRBV7-2 14 TGTGCCAGCAGCTTAGTTTTAGGAGATTACGAGCAGTACTTC CASSLVLGDYEQYF
many NA TRBJ2-2 TRBV6-5 13 TGTGCCAGCAGTTCCCCGGGAGCCGGGGAGCTGTTTTTT CASSSPGAGELFF
many NA TRBJ1-2 TRBV3-1 14 TGTGCCAGCAGCCAAGGAAGACAGTCACCTGGCTACACCTTC CASSQGRQSPGYTF
many NA TRBJ2-2 TRBV5-1 13 TGCGCCACGGGGGGCCTGGACACCGGGGAGCTGTTTTTT CATGGLDTGELFF
many NA TRBJ1-5 TRBV12-3/TRBV12-4 15 TGTGCCAGCAGTTTATGGGGGACAAGCAATCAGCCCCAGCATTTT CASSLWGTSNQPQHF
many NA TRBJ1-5 TRBV4-1 17 TGCGCCAGCAGCCAAGAAGGGAGGGGCCTGACCCATCAGCCCCAGCATTTT CASSQEGRGLTHQPQHF
many NA TRBJ2-7 TRBV5-1 16 TGCGCCAGCAGCTTGGGGTACAGGGACGTTATGATTGAGCAGTACTTC CASSLGYRDVMIEQYF
many TRBD2 TRBJ2-3 TRBV6-6 20 TGTGCCAGCAGTTACTCTTTAGCGGGGGGGAACTTAGCTAGCACAGATACGCAGTATTTT CASSYSLAGGNLASTDTQYF
many NA TRBJ2-2 TRBV5-1 15 TGCGCCAGCAGCTTGGAACCGGCTAACACCGGGGAGCTGTTTTTT CASSLEPANTGELFF
many NA TRBJ2-4 TRBV5-1 13 TGCGCCAGCAGCTTGGACTCGATATCTGTTCAGTACTTC CASSLDSISVQYF
NA TRBD1 TRBJ2-1 TRBV5-4 16 TGTGCCAGCAGCTTGGTGGGACAGAGATTCTACAATGAGCAGTTCTTC CASSLVGQRFYNEQFF
many NA TRBJ1-1 TRBV30 13 TGTGCCTGGAGTGTTGGGGGAACCACTGAAGCTTTCTTT CAWSVGGTTEAFF
many NA TRBJ2-7 TRBV12-3/TRBV12-4 15 TGTGCCAGCAGTTTAGGACCTCTGGAGGCCCACGAGCAGTACTTC CASSLGPLEAHEQYF
many NA TRBJ2-1 TRBV2 17 TGTGCCAGCAGTGAATCCCAGGGGTTGGGGAGGGGGAATGAGCAGTTCTTC CASSESQGLGRGNEQFF
many NA TRBJ2-7 TRBV25-1 13 TGTGCCAGCAGTTTGACAGGCCCGGGGGAGCAGTACTTC CASSLTGPGEQYF
many TRBD2 TRBJ2-3 TRBV3-1 15 TGTGCCAGCAGTCCCAGTCTAGCGGTGGTTAATACGCAGTATTTT CASSPSLAVVNTQYF
many NA TRBJ1-5 TRBV7-2 14 TGTGCCAGCAGCTTACAGGGCTCTACGCAGCCCCAGCATTTT CASSLQGSTQPQHF
many NA TRBJ2-2 TRBV18 15 TGTGCCAGCTCACCGCGGGTCGGGAACACCGGGGAGCTGTTTTTT CASSPRVGNTGELFF
many NA TRBJ2-7 TRBV12-3/TRBV12-4 16 TGTGCCAGCAGCCCGGCGAGGTCAGGGGACCCCTACGAGCAGTACTTC CASSPARSGDPYEQYF
many NA TRBJ2-5 TRBV15 14 TGTGCCACCAGCAGAGATCAGAGTAGAGAGACCCAGTACTTC CATSRDQSRETQYF
many TRBD2 TRBJ2-3 TRBV3-1 18 TGTGCCAGCAGCCAAGGGGTCCTAGCGGGGGGCTACACAGATACGCAGTATTTT CASSQGVLAGGYTDTQYF
many NA TRBJ1-6 TRBV10-3 13 TGTGCCATCAGTGGGTCTCTAAATTCACCCCTCCACTTT CAISGSLNSPLHF
NA TRBD1 TRBJ2-1 TRBV5-4 15 TGTGCCAGCAGCTTCAGGACAGGGGGCCTTAATGAGCAGTTCTTC CASSFRTGGLNEQFF
many NA TRBJ2-1 TRBV7-8 16 TGTGCCAGCAGCTCCTCCGGCACCAGCTCCTACAATGAGCAGTTCTTC CASSSSGTSSYNEQFF
many NA TRBJ2-5 TRBV20-1 16 TGCAGTGTCCCCATCGCTAGTACTGCTCTCCAAGAGACCCAGTACTTC CSVPIASTALQETQYF
many NA TRBJ2-3 TRBV7-2 16 TGTGCCAGCAGCTTACCCCGACAGGTTAGCACAGATACGCAGTATTTT CASSLPRQVSTDTQYF
many TRBD2 TRBJ2-7 TRBV12-3/TRBV12-4 16 TGTGCCAGCAGTTTAGTACTAGCGGGGGGGGCCTACGAGCAGTACTTC CASSLVLAGGAYEQYF
many NA TRBJ1-1 TRBV28 11 TGTGCCAGCAGCCGACGCCCTGAAGCTTTCTTT CASSRRPEAFF
many NA TRBJ1-4 TRBV20-1 14 TGCAGTGCTAGAACCCTTGCAACTAATGAAAAACTGTTTTTT CSARTLATNEKLFF
many NA TRBJ2-5 TRBV7-2 16 TGTGCCAGCAGCTTAGCTGGCAGGGTAGTCCAAGAGACCCAGTACTTC CASSLAGRVVQETQYF
many NA TRBJ2-5 TRBV7-3 15 TGTGCCAGCAGTCCCGGTCAGTACCGGGGGGAGACCCAGTACTTC CASSPGQYRGETQYF
many TRBD1 TRBJ2-5 TRBV7-9 15 TGTGCCAGCAGCTCCATCCGGGACAGCCAAGAGACCCAGTACTTC CASSSIRDSQETQYF
many NA TRBJ2-7 TRBV18 14 TGTGCCAGCTCACCCTTCCGGGATTCCTACGAGCAGTACTTC CASSPFRDSYEQYF
many NA TRBJ2-2 TRBV29-1 12 TGCAGCGTTGAACGGCAAACCGGGGAGCTGTTTTTT CSVERQTGELFF
many NA TRBJ2-5 TRBV7-2 15 TGTGCCAGCAGCTTAGGTCCGCTCCGTATAGAGACCCAGTACTTC CASSLGPLRIETQYF
many NA TRBJ1-2 TRBV20-1 13 TGCAGTGCTAGAGACGGTTCTAACTATGGCTACACCTTC CSARDGSNYGYTF
many NA TRBJ2-7 TRBV20-1 13 TGCAGTGCTCTACCGACAGGCGGCTACGAGCAGTACTTC CSALPTGGYEQYF
many TRBD1 TRBJ1-1 TRBV6-2/TRBV6-3 14 TGTGCCAGCAGTCCGGGACAGGGCTCGGGCGAAGCTTTCTTT CASSPGQGSGEAFF
many TRBD1 TRBJ1-3 TRBV7-9 16 TGTGCCAGCAGCTTAGAGCGGGACAGGGGTGGAAACACCATATATTTT CASSLERDRGGNTIYF
many TRBD1 TRBJ2-1 TRBV5-1 11 TGCGCCAGCAGCTTTGACAGGGGGAAGTTCTTC CASSFDRGKFF